A selection of T cell receptor beta chains follows, all from one sample in a study of blood T cell repertoires in COVID-19. Assay: immunoSEQ multiplex PCR; the TCRdb copy retains only in-frame clones and omits some. The table records some 80,000 clones, around 90% of them present only once. The material sequenced was peripheral blood. These receptor sequences come from a human donor in a cohort sampled during active COVID-19. The CDR3 runs from the conserved cysteine through the conserved F or W. A D gene is named only where the DNA matches it firmly. Part of the rows lack a size; the others show once, few, many or a class for expanded clones.

NA	NA	15	TRBV4-3	TRBJ1-4	CASSQDPITNEKLFF	TGCGCCAGCAGCCAAGACCCCATCACTAATGAAAAACTGTTTTTT
NA	TRBD2	19	TRBV15	TRBJ2-3	CATSSRFPTSGRITDTQYF	TGTGCCACCAGCAGTCGGTTTCCCACTAGCGGGAGGATCACAGATACGCAGTATTTT
NA	TRBD1	13	TRBV2	TRBJ2-7	CASRGTGRTEQYF	TGTGCCAGCAGAGGGACAGGGAGAACCGAGCAGTACTTC
once	NA	14	TRBV6-4	TRBJ2-2	CASSADSYTGELFF	TGTGCCAGCAGCGCTGACAGCTACACCGGGGAGCTGTTTTTT
NA	TRBD2	16	TRBV5-1	TRBJ2-1	CASRRSGISSYNEQFF	TGCGCCTCCAGGAGAAGCGGGATTAGCTCCTACAATGAGCAGTTCTTC
NA	NA	15	TRBV5-1	TRBJ2-2	CASSLRQAYTGELFF	TGCGCCAGCAGCTTGCGTCAGGCGTACACCGGGGAGCTGTTTTTT
NA	TRBD1	14	TRBV7-9	TRBJ1-2	CASSKMGQAYGYTF	TGTGCCAGCAGCAAAATGGGACAGGCCTATGGCTACACCTTC
NA	TRBD1	14	TRBV6-5	TRBJ1-5	CATVQGLSNQPQHF	TGTGCCACCGTACAGGGGTTGAGCAATCAGCCCCAGCATTTT
NA	NA	15	TRBV9	TRBJ2-4	CASSVGPGGQDIQYF	TGTGCCAGCAGCGTAGGTCCAGGTGGGCAGGACATTCAGTACTTC
NA	TRBD1	17	TRBV10-3	TRBJ1-2	CAISDRQGVIPSYGYTF	TGTGCCATCAGTGATAGACAGGGAGTGATCCCAAGCTATGGCTACACCTTC